This record concerns one TCR beta chain sequence. What it binds is unknown. This entry belongs to a study of early T cells in non-severe SARS-CoV-2 infection. Overall study: The study sequenced bulk RNA from unsorted whole blood, with chains unpaired. Findings and caveats of the study: Private and CD4 specificities were missed by VDJdb matching, which favored anti-spike CD8 responses.

Individual cDNA molecules were tagged with unique molecular identifiers. Each CDR3 protein gets one entry after TCRdb re-called the 5' RACE reads with MiXCR. The data hold around 100,000 distinct CDR3 sequences, with approximately 15% observed a single time. Germline lookup yields CDR1 DFQATT and CDR2 SNEGSKA (reference sequence). CDR3 length: 12 amino acids. Trimming removed 3 bases from V and 5 bases from J; junction bases left unmatched: 4. The rearrangement links TRBV20-1 to TRBJ2-7; TRBD2 matches at 7 bases. The sequenced material came from whole blood. The sequence derives from an adult who was a healthcare worker with PCR-confirmed SARS-CoV-2 infection or an uninfected control (not recorded which). CDR3 DNA sequence: TGCAGTGCTAGTGCCCTAGCGGACGAGCAGTACTTC. Its protein is CSASALADEQYF.